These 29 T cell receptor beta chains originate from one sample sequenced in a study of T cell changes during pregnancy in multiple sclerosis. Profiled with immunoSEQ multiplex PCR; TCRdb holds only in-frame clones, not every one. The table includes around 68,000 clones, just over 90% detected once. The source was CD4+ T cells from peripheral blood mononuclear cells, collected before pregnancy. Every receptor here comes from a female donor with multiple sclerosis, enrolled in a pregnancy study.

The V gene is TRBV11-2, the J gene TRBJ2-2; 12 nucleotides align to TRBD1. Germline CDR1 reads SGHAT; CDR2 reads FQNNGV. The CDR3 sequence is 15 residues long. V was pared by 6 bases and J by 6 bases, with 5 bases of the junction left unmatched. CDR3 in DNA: TGTGCCAGCAGTCACGGGACAGGGGGCTCCGGGGAGCTGTTTTTT. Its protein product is CASSHGTGGSGELFF.

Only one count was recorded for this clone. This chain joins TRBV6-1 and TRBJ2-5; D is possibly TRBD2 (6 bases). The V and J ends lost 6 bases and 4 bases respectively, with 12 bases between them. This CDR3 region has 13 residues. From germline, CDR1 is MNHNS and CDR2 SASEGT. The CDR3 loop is CASRGLGGETQYF. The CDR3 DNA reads TGTGCCAGCAGGGGGCTCGGGGGAGAGACCCAGTACTTC.

In DNA form, the CDR3 reads TGCGCCAGCGCGGGGGACGCCTACGAGCAGTACTTC. It translates to CASAGDAYEQYF. This chain joins TRBV5-1 and TRBJ2-7; TRBD2 agrees at 7 bases. With V trimmed by 7 bases and J by 2 bases, 3 bases remained unmatched. This CDR3 has 12 residues. Germline assignment: CDR1 SGHRS and CDR2 YFSETQ.

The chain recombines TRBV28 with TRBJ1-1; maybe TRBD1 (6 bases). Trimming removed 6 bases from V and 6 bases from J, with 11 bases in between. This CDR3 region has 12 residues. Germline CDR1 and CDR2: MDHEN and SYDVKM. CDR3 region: CASRRGLSEAFF. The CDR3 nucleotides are TGTGCCAGCAGGAGGGGGTTGTCTGAAGCTTTCTTT.

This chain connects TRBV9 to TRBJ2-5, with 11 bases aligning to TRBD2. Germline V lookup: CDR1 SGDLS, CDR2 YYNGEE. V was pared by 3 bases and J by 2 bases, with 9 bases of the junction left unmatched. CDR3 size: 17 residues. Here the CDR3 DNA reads TGTGCCAGCAGCGCAGCCCCTAGCGGGGGGTTTCAAGAGACCCAGTACTTC. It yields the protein CASSAAPSGGFQETQYF.

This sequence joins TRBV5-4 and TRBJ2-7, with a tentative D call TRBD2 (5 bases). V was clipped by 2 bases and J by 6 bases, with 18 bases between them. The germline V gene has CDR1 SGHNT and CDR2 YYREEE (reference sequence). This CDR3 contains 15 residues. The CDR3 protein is CASSFLKGARAEQYF. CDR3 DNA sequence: TGTGCCAGCAGCTTTTTAAAGGGAGCAAGAGCCGAGCAGTACTTC.

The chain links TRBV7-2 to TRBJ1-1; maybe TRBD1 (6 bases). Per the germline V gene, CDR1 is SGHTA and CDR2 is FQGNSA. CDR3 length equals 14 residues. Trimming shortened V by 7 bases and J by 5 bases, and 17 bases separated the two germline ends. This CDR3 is CASTSGVLRTEAFF. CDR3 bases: TGTGCCAGCACCTCAGGGGTGTTGAGAACTGAAGCTTTCTTT.

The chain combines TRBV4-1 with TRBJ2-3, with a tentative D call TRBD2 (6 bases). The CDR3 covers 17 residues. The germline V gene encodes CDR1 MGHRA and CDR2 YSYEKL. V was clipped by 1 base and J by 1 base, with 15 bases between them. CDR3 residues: CASSQGPGGERTDTQYF. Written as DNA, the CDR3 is TGCGCCAGCAGCCAAGGCCCCGGGGGAGAACGCACAGATACGCAGTATTTT.

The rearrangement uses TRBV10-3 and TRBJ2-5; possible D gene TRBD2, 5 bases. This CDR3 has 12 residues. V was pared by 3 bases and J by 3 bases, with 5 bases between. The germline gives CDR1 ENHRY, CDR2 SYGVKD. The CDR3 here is CAISDGEETQYF. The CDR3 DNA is TGTGCCATCAGTGACGGGGAAGAGACCCAGTACTTC.

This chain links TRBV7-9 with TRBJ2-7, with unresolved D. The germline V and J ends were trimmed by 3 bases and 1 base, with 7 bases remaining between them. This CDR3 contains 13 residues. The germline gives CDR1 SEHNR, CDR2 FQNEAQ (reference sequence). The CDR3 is CASSLASSYEQYF. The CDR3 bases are TGTGCCAGCAGCTTGGCCAGTTCCTACGAGCAGTACTTC.

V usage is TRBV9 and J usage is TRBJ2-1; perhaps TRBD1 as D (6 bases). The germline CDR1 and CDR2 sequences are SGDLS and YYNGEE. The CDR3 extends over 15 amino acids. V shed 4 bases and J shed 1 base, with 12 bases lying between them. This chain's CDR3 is CASSPLTGSYNEQFF. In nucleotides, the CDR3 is TGTGCCAGCAGCCCCCTGACAGGTTCCTACAATGAGCAGTTCTTC.

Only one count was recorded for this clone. The CDR3 nucleotides read TGTGCCAGTAGTATAATATTCGGGAGCTACACTGAAGCTTTCTTT. It is translated as CASSIIFGSYTEAFF. V is TRBV19 and J is TRBJ1-1; no definite D call. V lost 2 bases, J lost 3 bases, and 13 bases lay in between. The CDR3 loop spans 15 amino acids. Germline V gene sequence: CDR1 LNHDA, CDR2 SQIVND (reference sequence).

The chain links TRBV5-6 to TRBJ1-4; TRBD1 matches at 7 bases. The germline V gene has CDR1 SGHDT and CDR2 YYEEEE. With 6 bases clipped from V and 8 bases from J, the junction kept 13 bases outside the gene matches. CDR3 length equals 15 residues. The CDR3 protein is CASTLGGRGYEKLFF. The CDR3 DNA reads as TGTGCCAGCACCCTAGGGGGCCGGGGGTACGAAAAACTGTTTTTT.

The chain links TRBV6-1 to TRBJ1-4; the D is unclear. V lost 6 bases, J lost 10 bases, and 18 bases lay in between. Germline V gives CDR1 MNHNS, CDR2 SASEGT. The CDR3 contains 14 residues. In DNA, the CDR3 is TGTGCCAGCAGCGCCGACGCCCGGGTGGGAAAACTGTTTTTT. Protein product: CASSADARVGKLFF.

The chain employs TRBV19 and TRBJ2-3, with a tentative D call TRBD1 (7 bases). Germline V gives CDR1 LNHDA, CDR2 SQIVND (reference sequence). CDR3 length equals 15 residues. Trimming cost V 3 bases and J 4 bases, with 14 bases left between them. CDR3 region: CASSIQGRGADTQYF. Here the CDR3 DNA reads TGTGCCAGTAGTATCCAGGGCAGGGGGGCAGATACGCAGTATTTT.

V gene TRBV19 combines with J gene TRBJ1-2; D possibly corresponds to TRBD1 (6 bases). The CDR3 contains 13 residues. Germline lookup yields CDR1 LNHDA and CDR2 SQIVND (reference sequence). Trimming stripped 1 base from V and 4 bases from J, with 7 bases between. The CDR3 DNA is TGTGCCAGTAGTATAGGACAGGCCTATGGCTACACCTTC. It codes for CASSIGQAYGYTF.

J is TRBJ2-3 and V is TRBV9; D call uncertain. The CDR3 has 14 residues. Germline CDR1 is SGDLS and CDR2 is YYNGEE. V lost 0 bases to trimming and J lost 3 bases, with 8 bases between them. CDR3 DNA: TGTGCCAGCAGCGTAGCCTTCGAGACAGATACGCAGTATTTT. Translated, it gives CASSVAFETDTQYF.

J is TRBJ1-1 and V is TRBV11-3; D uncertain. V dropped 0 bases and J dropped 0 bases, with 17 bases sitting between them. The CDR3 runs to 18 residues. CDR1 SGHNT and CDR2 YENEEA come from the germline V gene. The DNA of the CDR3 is TGTGCCAGCAGCTTAGATCTGAGACACAGCAGGATGAACACTGAAGCTTTCTTT. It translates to CASSLDLRHSRMNTEAFF.

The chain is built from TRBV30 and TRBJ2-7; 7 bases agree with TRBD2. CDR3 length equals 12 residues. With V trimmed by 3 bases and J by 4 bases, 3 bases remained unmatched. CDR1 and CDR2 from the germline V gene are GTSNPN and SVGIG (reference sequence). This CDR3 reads CAWRGGSYEQYF. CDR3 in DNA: TGTGCCTGGAGGGGCGGGAGTTACGAGCAGTACTTC.

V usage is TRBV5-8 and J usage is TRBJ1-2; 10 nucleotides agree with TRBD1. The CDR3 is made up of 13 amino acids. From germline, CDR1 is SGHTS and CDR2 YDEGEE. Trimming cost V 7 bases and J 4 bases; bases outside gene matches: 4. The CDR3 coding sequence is TGTGCCAGCGGGACAGGGGCCCCCTATGGCTACACCTTC. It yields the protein CASGTGAPYGYTF.

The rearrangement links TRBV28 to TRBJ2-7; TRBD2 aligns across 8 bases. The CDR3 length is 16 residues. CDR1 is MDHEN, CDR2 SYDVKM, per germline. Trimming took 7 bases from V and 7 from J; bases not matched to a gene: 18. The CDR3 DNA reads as TGTGCCAGCATCGGCAGTTTTTCCGGGAGGGCAGGGGAGCAGTACTTC. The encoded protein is CASIGSFSGRAGEQYF.

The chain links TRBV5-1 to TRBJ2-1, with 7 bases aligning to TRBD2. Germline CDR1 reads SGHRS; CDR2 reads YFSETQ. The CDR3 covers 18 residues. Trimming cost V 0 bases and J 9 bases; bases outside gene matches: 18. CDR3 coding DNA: TGCGCCAGCAGCTTGGCCCTACGAGTTCCGGGGGGAAGGTTTGAGCAGTTCTTC. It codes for CASSLALRVPGGRFEQFF.

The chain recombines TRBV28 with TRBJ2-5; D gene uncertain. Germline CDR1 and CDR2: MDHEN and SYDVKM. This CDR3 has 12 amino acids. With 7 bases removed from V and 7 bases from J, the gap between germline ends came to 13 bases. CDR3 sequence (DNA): TGTGCCAGCAAGACCCCCCCGGGGACCCAGTACTTC. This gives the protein CASKTPPGTQYF. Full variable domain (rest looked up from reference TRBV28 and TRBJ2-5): DVKVTQSSRYLVKRTGEKVFLECVQDMDHENMFWYRQDPGLGLRLIYFSYDVKMKEKGDIPEGYSVSREKKERFSLILESASTNQTSMYLCASKTPPGTQYFGPGTRLLVL.

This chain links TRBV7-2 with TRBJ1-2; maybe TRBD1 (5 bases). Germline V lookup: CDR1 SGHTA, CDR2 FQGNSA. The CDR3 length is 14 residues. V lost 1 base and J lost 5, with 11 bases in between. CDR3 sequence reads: CASSLDTGVYGYTF. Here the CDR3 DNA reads TGTGCCAGCAGCTTAGATACGGGGGTTTATGGCTACACCTTC.

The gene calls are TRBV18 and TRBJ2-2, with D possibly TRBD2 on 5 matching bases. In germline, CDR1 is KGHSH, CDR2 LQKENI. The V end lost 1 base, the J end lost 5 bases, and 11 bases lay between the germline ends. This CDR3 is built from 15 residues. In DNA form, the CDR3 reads TGTGCCAGCTCACCACTAGCGTTATCGACCGGGGAGCTGTTTTTT. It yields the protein CASSPLALSTGELFF. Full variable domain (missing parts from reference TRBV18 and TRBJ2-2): NAGVMQNPRHLVRRRGQEARLRCSPMKGHSHVYWYRQLPEEGLKFMVYLQKENIIDESGMPKERFSAEFPKEGPSILRIQQVVRGDSAAYFCASSPLALSTGELFFGEGSRLTVL.

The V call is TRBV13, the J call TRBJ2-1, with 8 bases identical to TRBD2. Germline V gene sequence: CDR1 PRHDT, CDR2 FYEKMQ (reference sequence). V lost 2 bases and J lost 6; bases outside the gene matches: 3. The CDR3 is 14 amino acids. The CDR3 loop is CASSLLAGGNEQFF. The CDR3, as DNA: TGTGCCAGCAGCTTACTAGCGGGTGGCAATGAGCAGTTCTTC. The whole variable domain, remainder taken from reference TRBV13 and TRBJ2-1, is AAGVIQSPRHLIKEKRETATLKCYPIPRHDTVYWYQQGPGQDPQFLISFYEKMQSDKGSIPDRFSAQQFSDYHSELNMSSLELGDSALYFCASSLLAGGNEQFFGPGTRLTVL.

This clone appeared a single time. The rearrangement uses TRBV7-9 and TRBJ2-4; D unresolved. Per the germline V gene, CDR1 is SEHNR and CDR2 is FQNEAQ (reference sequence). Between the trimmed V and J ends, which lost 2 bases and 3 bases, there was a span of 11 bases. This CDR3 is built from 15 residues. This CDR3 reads CASSLMFSDKNIQYF. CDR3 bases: TGTGCCAGCAGCTTAATGTTCAGCGACAAAAACATTCAGTACTTC.

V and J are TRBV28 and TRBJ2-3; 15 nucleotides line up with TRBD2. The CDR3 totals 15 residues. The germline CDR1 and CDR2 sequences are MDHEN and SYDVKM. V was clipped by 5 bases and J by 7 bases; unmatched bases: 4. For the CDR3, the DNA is TGTGCCAGCAGTCCCGGGACTAGCGGGAGGAATACGCAGTATTTT. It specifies CASSPGTSGRNTQYF. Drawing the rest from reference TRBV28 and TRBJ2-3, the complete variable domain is DVKVTQSSRYLVKRTGEKVFLECVQDMDHENMFWYRQDPGLGLRLIYFSYDVKMKEKGDIPEGYSVSREKKERFSLILESASTNQTSMYLCASSPGTSGRNTQYFGPGTRLTVL.

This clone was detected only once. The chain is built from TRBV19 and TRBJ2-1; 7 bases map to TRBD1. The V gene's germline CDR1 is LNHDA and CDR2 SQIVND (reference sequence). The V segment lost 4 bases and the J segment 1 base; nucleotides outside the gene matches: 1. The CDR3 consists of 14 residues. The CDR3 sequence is CASSKQGSYNEQFF. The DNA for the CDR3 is TGTGCCAGTAGTAAACAGGGGTCCTACAATGAGCAGTTCTTC.